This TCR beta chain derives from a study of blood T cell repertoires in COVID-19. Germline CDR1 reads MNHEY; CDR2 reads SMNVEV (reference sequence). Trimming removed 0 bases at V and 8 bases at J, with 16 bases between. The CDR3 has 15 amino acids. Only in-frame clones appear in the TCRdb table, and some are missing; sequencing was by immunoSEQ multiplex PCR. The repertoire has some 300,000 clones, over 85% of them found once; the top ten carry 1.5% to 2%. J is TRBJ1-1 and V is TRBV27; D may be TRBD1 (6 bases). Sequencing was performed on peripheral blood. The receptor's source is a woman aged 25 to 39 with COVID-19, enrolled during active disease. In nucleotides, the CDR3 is TGTGCCAGCAGTTTATCCTGGCAGGGGCCCTTCGAAGCTTTCTTT. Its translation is CASSLSWQGPFEAFF.